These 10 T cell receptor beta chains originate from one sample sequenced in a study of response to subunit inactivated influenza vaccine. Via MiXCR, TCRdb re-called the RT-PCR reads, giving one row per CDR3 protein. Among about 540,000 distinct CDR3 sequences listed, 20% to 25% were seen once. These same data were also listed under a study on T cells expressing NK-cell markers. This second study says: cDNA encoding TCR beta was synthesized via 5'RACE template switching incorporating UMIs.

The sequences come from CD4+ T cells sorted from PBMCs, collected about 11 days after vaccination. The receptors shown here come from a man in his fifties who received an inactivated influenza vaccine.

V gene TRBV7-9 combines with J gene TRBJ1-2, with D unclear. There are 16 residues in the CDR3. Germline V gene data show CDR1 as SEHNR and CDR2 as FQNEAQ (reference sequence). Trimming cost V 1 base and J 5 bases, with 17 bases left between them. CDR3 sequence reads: CASSLETGPGLYGYTF. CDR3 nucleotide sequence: TGTGCCAGCAGCTTAGAAACTGGACCAGGATTGTATGGCTACACCTTC.

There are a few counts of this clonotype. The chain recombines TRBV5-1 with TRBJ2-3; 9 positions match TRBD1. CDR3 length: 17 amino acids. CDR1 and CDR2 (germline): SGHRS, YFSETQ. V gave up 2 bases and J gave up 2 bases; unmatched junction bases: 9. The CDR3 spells CASSFQRGTGFTDTQYF. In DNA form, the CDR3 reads TGCGCCAGCAGCTTTCAACGGGGGACAGGGTTCACAGATACGCAGTATTTT.

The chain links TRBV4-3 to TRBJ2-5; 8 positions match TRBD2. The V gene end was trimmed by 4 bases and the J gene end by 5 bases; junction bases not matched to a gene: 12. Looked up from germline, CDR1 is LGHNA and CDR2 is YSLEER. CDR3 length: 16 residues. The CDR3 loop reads CASSLPPGREWETQYF. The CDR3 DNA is TGCGCCAGCAGCCTTCCACCCGGGAGGGAGTGGGAGACCCAGTACTTC.

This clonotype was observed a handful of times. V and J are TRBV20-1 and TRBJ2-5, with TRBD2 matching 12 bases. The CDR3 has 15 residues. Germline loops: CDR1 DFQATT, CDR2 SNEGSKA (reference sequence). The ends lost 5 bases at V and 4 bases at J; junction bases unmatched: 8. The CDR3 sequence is CSAGGASGRAETQYF. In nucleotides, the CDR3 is TGCAGTGCTGGGGGGGCTAGCGGGAGGGCAGAGACCCAGTACTTC.

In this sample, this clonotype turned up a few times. CDR3 in amino acids: CASQTQGNSPLHF. CDR3 bases: TGTGCCAGCCAAACTCAGGGCAACTCACCCCTCCACTTT. The chain couples TRBV6-2 or TRBV6-3 to TRBJ1-6; TRBD1 might be the D (5 bases). The CDR3 consists of 13 residues. Per germline, CDR1 MNHEY and CDR2 SVGEGT. Trimming shortened V by 8 bases and J by 10 bases, and 15 bases separated the two germline ends.

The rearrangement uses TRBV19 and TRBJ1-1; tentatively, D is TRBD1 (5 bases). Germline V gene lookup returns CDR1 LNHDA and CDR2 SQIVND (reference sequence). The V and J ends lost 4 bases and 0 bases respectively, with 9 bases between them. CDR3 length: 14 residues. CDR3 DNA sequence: TGTGCCAGTAGTACCAGGGTTATGAACACTGAAGCTTTCTTT. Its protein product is CASSTRVMNTEAFF.

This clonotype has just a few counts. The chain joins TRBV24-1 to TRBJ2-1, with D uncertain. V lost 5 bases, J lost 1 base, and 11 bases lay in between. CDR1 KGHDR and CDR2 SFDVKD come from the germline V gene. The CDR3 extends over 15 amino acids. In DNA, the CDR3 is TGTGCCACCAGTGGCGATCCTCGATCCTACAATGAGCAGTTCTTC. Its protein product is CATSGDPRSYNEQFF.

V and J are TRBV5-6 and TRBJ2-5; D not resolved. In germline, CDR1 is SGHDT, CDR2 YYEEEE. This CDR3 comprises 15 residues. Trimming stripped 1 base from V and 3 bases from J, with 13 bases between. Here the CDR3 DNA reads TGTGCCAGCAGCTTGACGTCCGATAGGGAAGAGACCCAGTACTTC. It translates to CASSLTSDREETQYF.

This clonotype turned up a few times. For the CDR3, the DNA is TGTGCCAGCAGCGAGAACCGGGACGGTCGGGATTATGGCTACACCTTC. It is translated as CASSENRDGRDYGYTF. V gene TRBV2 combines with J gene TRBJ1-2, with D maybe TRBD1 (5 bases). V gave up 6 bases and J gave up 5 bases, with 22 bases separating them. From germline, CDR1 is SNHLY and CDR2 FYNNEI. CDR3 size: 16 residues.

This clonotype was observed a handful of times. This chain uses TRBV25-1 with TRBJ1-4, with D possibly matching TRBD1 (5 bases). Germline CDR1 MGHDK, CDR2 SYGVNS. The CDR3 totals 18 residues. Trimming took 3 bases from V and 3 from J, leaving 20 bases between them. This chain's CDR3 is CASSDRQGFLKSNEKLFF. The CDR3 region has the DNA TGTGCCAGCAGTGACCGTCAGGGCTTTCTCAAGTCTAATGAAAAACTGTTTTTT.